The present entry profiles one TCR beta chain with its context. Its antigen is undetermined. This sample was taken from a study of shared clonotypes between healthy human individuals. V was shortened by 5 bases and J by 0 bases, with 20 bases between the two germline ends. Germline V gene lookup returns CDR1 SGHRS and CDR2 YFSETQ. The CDR3 is 18 amino acids. Study-level points and caveats: Incomplete sequencing of sorted subsets was indicated by rarefaction despite large depth. Across a handful of donors, naive CD4 shared roughly 5%, naive CD8 more than 3%, memory CD4 roughly 2.3%, memory CD8 roughly 0.37%.

TCRdb's copy holds only in-frame clones and misses some; the assay was immunoSEQ multiplex PCR. The sample comprises roughly 320,000 clones, roughly 91% of which are singletons, and roughly 15% rests with the top ten. The receptor was isolated from a man between 18 and 29 years old in good health. Material for sequencing was memory CD8+ T cells sorted from blood. This sample's subset: CD45RO+ cells pooled with CCR7-negative TemRA cells. The chain uses TRBV5-1 and TRBJ2-2; possibly TRBD2 for D (6 bases). CDR3 coding DNA: TGCGCCAGCAGTACATCCTTGTGGGTAGCGGCGAACACCGGGGAGCTGTTTTTT. Amino acid sequence: CASSTSLWVAANTGELFF.